Listed below are T cell receptor beta chains from one sample, sequenced in a study of T cell responses to AZD1222 COVID-19 vaccine. Produced via immunoSEQ multiplex PCR; TCRdb's table is partial and in-frame only. The sample records around 110,000 clones, around nine tenths being singletons. The sequenced sample was peripheral blood, obtained on day 0 of AZD1222 vaccination. These receptors all stem from an adult in good health. Each CDR3 is given without its conserved first and last residue. Size tells how often a clone was seen (once, few, many) or the class of an expanded clone, and some rows leave it out.

V gene: TRBV2; clone size: -; J gene: TRBJ1-2; CDR3 protein: ASSEALPEGPNYGYT
V gene: TRBV9; clone size: -; J gene: TRBJ2-5; CDR3 protein: ASSVIPGGETQY
V gene: TRBV6-5; clone size: -; J gene: TRBJ2-6; CDR3 protein: ASSYVGGAGANVLT
V gene: TRBV2; clone size: -; J gene: TRBJ1-1; CDR3 protein: ASSDIQNTEAF
V gene: TRBV25-1; clone size: -; J gene: TRBJ2-1; CDR3 protein: ASSLSWRPNYNEQF
V gene: TRBV4-1; clone size: -; J gene: TRBJ1-3; CDR3 protein: ASSPTEPGNTIY
V gene: TRBV21-1; clone size: -; J gene: TRBJ1-1; CDR3 protein: ASSKARTAPEAF
V gene: TRBV28; clone size: -; J gene: TRBJ1-6; CDR3 protein: ASSSTQGGNSPLH
V gene: TRBV6-1; clone size: -; J gene: TRBJ2-6; CDR3 protein: ASSGTGSYSGANVLT
V gene: TRBV5-1; clone size: once; J gene: TRBJ1-1; CDR3 protein: ASSLVLGNTEAF
V gene: TRBV30; clone size: -; J gene: TRBJ1-5; CDR3 protein: AWSVGLGNQPQH
V gene: TRBV7-9; clone size: few; J gene: TRBJ1-2; CDR3 protein: ASSDAGRGVPGYT
V gene: TRBV5-6; clone size: -; J gene: TRBJ1-2; CDR3 protein: ASSLVEINYGYT
V gene: TRBV19; clone size: -; J gene: TRBJ1-1; CDR3 protein: ASSLGMNTEAF
V gene: TRBV2; clone size: -; J gene: TRBJ2-2; CDR3 protein: ASKQGFPGELF
V gene: TRBV7-9; clone size: -; J gene: TRBJ2-3; CDR3 protein: ASRPAGGTDTQY
V gene: TRBV19; clone size: -; J gene: TRBJ1-1; CDR3 protein: ASSIVPDPNTEAF
V gene: TRBV18; clone size: -; J gene: TRBJ2-4; CDR3 protein: ASSPPGTGGSY
V gene: TRBV30; clone size: -; J gene: TRBJ1-2; CDR3 protein: AWDEGANYGYT
V gene: TRBV7-8; clone size: -; J gene: TRBJ1-6; CDR3 protein: ASSRRVGLGSPLH
V gene: TRBV20-1; clone size: -; J gene: TRBJ2-1; CDR3 protein: SANDPGQSYNEQF